The clone carrying this T cell receptor beta chain was counted only a few times. The data were taken from a study of CD8+CD57+ T cells in acquired aplastic anemia. Study details: When averaged, DNA from sorted CD4+ and CD8+ cells came to approximately 3.2 ug.

It was genomic DNA that served as the template for profiling TCR beta VDJ and CDR3. TCRdb re-called the reads with MiXCR, one entry per CDR3 protein. Of 200,000 to 250,000 distinct CDR3 sequences in the sample, roughly 50% were seen once. Patients selected for sequencing had displayed CD8+CD57+ cell expansion by flow cytometry. Severe acquired aplastic anemia was diagnosed in all patients. Sequences were obtained from sorted CD4+, CD8+, or CD8+CD57+ T cells (not recorded which) from PBMCs. The receptor was isolated from a human donor with aplastic anemia.

The CDR3 DNA follows: TGTGCCAGCAGCCTTCGGAACTACGAGCAGTACTTC. Translating gives CASSLRNYEQYF. J is TRBJ2-7 and V is TRBV3-1; no firm D call. The V end lost 4 bases, the J end lost 3 bases, and 7 bases lay between the germline ends. The CDR3 runs 12 residues. In germline, CDR1 is LGHDT, CDR2 YNNKEL (reference sequence).